This TCR beta chain was documented in a study of cytomegalovirus exposure and HLA in healthy donors. General study results and limits: Later analysis demonstrated an association between a missense DCLRE1C variant and TCR beta V- and J-gene trimming.

This clone was seen a handful of times. Its antigen remains unidentified. Although they were nominally healthy when sampled, donors likely had unrecorded immune exposures. The CDR3 is made up of 16 amino acids. V shed 4 bases, J shed 5 bases, and the junction held 9 bases outside the gene matches. The germline V gene encodes CDR1 SGHNT and CDR2 YENEEA. Vbeta (60) and Jbeta (13) primers were used in the PCR. The assay was immunoSEQ multiplex PCR, and TCRdb's table has in-frame clones only and misses some. The sample holds 150,000 to 200,000 clones, 70% seen once. The sequence derives from a young man in good health and CMV-seropositive. The V gene is TRBV11-3, the J gene TRBJ2-5, with TRBD2 matching 11 bases. The material sequenced was PBMCs. This CDR3 is CASSYGTSGRGETQYF. CDR3 DNA sequence: TGTGCCAGCAGCTACGGGACTAGCGGTCGGGGGGAGACCCAGTACTTC.